Included here is one T cell receptor (beta chain) sequence, with context. TCRdb re-called the 5' RACE reads through MiXCR, storing one row per CDR3 protein. The profile shows roughly 250,000 distinct CDR3 sequences, about 15% of them singletons. The V end was cut by 6 bases, the J end by 5 bases, with 13 bases between. The CDR3 is 13 residues long. The data were taken from a study of T-cell memory formation after mild COVID-19. This TCR derives from a man aged 18 to 30 who had mild COVID-19 (a few samples of this study predate the infection). Cell type and time point are not known. The V call is TRBV12-3 or TRBV12-4, the J call TRBJ1-2, with D tentatively TRBD1 (5 bases). The sequenced sample consisted of PBMCs or a T cell subset sorted from them (not recorded which). CDR3 sequence (DNA): TGTGCCAGCAGCCCTGACAGCGGTTATGGCTACACCTTC. It encodes CASSPDSGYGYTF.